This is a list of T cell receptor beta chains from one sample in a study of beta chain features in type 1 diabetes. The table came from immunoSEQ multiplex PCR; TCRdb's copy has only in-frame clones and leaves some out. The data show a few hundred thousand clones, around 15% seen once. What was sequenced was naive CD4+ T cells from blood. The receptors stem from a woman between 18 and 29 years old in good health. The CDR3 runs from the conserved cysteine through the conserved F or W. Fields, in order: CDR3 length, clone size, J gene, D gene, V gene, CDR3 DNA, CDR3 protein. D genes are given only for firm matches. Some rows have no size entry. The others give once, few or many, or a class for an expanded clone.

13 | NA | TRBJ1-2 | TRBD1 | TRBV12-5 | TGTGCTAGTGGTTCGGGACAGGGCTATGGCTACACCTTC | CASGSGQGYGYTF
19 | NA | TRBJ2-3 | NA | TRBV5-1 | TGCGCCAGCAGCCTAGACGGAGGGGGTAGCGGGCCGTTCACAGATACGCAGTATTTT | CASSLDGGGSGPFTDTQYF
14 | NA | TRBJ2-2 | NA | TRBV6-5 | TGTGCCAGCAGTTACTTTCGTGGGGCCCGGGAGCTGTTTTTT | CASSYFRGARELFF
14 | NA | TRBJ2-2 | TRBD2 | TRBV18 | TGTGCCAGCTCCAGCGGGAGAGAAACCGGGGAGCTGTTTTTT | CASSSGRETGELFF
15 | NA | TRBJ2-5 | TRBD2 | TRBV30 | TGTGCCTGGTGCCGATCGGGACTAGCTCAAGAGACCCAGTACTTC | CAWCRSGLAQETQYF
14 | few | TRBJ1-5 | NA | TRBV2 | TGTGCCAGCAGTGAACCGCAGGGGAATCAGCCCCAGCATTTT | CASSEPQGNQPQHF
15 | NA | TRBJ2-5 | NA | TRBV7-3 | TGTGCCAGCAGCTTAGTTCAGGGAACCCAAGAGACCCAGTACTTC | CASSLVQGTQETQYF
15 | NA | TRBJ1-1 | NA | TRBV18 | TGTGCCAGCTCACCGGGAGGGAGTATGAACACTGAAGCTTTCTTT | CASSPGGSMNTEAFF
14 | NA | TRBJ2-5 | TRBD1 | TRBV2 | TGTGCCAGCAACCTCCGGGACAGCAGAGAGACCCAGTACTTC | CASNLRDSRETQYF
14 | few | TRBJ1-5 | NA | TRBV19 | TGTGCCAGTAGTATTGAGGGGGTCAATCAGCCCCAGCATTTT | CASSIEGVNQPQHF
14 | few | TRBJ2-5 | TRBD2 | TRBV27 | TGTGCCAGCAGTCCGACTAGCGGTGGAGGGACCCAGTACTTC | CASSPTSGGGTQYF
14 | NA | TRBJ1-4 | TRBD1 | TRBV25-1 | TGTGCCAGCAGTGATAGGACAGGGGTTGAAAAACTGTTTTTT | CASSDRTGVEKLFF
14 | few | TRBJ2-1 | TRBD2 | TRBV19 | TGTGCCAGTAGTTCCGCTAGCGGGAAGCATGAGCAGTTCTTC | CASSSASGKHEQFF
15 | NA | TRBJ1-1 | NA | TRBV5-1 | TGCGCCAGCAGCTTGGTAGGGGGACTGAACACTGAAGCTTTCTTT | CASSLVGGLNTEAFF
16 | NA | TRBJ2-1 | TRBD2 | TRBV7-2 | TGTGCCAGCAGCGTGGGGAGCGGGAGGGCCGTGAATGAGCAGTTCTTC | CASSVGSGRAVNEQFF
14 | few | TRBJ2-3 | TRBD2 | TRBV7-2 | TGTGCCAGCAGCTTAACGGGAGGGACAGATACGCAGTATTTT | CASSLTGGTDTQYF
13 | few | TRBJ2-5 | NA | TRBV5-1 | TGCGCCAGCAGCTCCTGGACAGAAGAGACCCAGTACTTC | CASSSWTEETQYF
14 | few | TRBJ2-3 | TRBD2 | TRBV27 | TGTGCCAGCAGTTTCGGACTAGGCACAGATACGCAGTATTTT | CASSFGLGTDTQYF
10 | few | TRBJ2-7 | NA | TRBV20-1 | TGCAGTGCTCCATTTTACGAGCAGTACTTC | CSAPFYEQYF
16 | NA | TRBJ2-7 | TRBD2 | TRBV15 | TGTGCCACCAGCGCCGGACTAGCGGGAGGGCCGAACGAGCAGTACTTC | CATSAGLAGGPNEQYF
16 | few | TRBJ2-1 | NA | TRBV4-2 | TGTGCCAGCAGCCAAGGCAATAGCGATAATTACAATGAGCAGTTCTTC | CASSQGNSDNYNEQFF
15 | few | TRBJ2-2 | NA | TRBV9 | TGTGCCAGCAGCGTAGACCCCCCGGGGTTCGGGGAGCTGTTTTTT | CASSVDPPGFGELFF
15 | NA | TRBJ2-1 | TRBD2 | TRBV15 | TGTGCCACCAGCAGAGGAAGCGGGAGTTATAATGAGCAGTTCTTC | CATSRGSGSYNEQFF
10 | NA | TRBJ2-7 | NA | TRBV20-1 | TGCAGTGCTGCCGAGAATGAGCAGTACTTC | CSAAENEQYF
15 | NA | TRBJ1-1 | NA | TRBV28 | TGTGCCAGTTCTTCTCCCCCGACATTGAACACTGAAGCTTTCTTT | CASSSPPTLNTEAFF
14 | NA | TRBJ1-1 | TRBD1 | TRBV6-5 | TGTGCCAGCAGCAGGGACAGAGTGAACACTGAAGCTTTCTTT | CASSRDRVNTEAFF
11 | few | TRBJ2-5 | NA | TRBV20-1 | TGCAGTGCTCCGGACAGTGAGACCCAGTACTTC | CSAPDSETQYF
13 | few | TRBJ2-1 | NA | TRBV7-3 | TGTGCCAGCAGCTTCTGGGAGAACAATGAGCAGTTCTTC | CASSFWENNEQFF
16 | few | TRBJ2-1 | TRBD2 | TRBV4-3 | TGCGCCAGCAGCCTCCCCCGTAGCGGGGGGTCCGATGAGCAGTTCTTC | CASSLPRSGGSDEQFF
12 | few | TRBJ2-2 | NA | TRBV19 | TGTGCCAGTACCAGGTACACCGGGGAGCTGTTTTTT | CASTRYTGELFF
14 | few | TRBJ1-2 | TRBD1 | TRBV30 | TGTGCCTTGGGACAGGGAAATAATAACTATGGCTACACCTTC | CALGQGNNNYGYTF
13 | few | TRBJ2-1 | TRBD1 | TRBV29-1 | TGCAGCGTCGGACAGGGGGCTGGGAATGAGCAGTTCTTC | CSVGQGAGNEQFF
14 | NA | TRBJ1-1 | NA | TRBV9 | TGTGCCAGCAGTCGTGGACAGCTGAACACTGAAGCTTTCTTT | CASSRGQLNTEAFF
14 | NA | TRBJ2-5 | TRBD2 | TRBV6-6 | TGTGCCAGCGTAAGGACTAGCGGGAAAGAGACCCAGTACTTC | CASVRTSGKETQYF
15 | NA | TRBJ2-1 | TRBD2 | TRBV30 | TGTGCCTGGAGGCTCGGGACTAGCCGCTACAATGAGCAGTTCTTC | CAWRLGTSRYNEQFF
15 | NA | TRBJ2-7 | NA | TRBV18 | TGTGCCAGCTCACCTGGTAGCGAGAACGGTTACGAGCAGTACTTC | CASSPGSENGYEQYF
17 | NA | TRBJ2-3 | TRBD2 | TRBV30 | TGTGCCTGGAGTAAGGGGACTAGCGGGAGTTCGATAGATACGCAGTATTTT | CAWSKGTSGSSIDTQYF
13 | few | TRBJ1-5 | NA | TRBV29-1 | TGCAGCGTTGATACGGGGGGCCATCAGCCCCAGCATTTT | CSVDTGGHQPQHF
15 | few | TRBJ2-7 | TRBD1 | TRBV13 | TGTGCCAGCAGGACGTCGACAGGGACGCCCTACGAGCAGTACTTC | CASRTSTGTPYEQYF
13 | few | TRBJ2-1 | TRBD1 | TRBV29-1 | TGCAGTAATACCGGGACAGGTCACAATGAGCAGTTCTTC | CSNTGTGHNEQFF
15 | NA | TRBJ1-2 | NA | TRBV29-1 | TGCAGCGTTGGACGCGCAGGCAAGGGAGGTCATGGCTACACCTTC | CSVGRAGKGGHGYTF
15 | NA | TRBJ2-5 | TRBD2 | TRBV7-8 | TGTGCCAGCAGCTTAGCGGCCGGGGGGGAAGAGACCCAGTACTTC | CASSLAAGGEETQYF
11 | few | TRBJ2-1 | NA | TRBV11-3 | TGTGCCAGCAGCTCCTCCTATGAGCAGTTCTTC | CASSSSYEQFF
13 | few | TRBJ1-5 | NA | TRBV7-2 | TGTGCCAGCAGCTTAGCTGATGCGCAGCCCCAGCATTTT | CASSLADAQPQHF
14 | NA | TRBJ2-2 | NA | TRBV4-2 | TGTGCCAGCAGCCCCCGGAGCTTAGCCGGGGAGCTGTTTTTT | CASSPRSLAGELFF
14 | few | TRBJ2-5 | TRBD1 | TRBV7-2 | TGTGCCAGCAGCGGCTCAGGGGGCCGGGAGACCCAGTACTTC | CASSGSGGRETQYF
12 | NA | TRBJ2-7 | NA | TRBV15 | TGTGCCACCAGCAGAGACCGGTTCGAGCAGTACTTC | CATSRDRFEQYF
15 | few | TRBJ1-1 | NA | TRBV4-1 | TGCGCCAGCAGCCAAGATTCCAGACTTTACACTGAAGCTTTCTTT | CASSQDSRLYTEAFF
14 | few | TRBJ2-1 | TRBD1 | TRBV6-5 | TGTGCCAGCAGTTCACGGACAGGCTCGGATGAGCAGTTCTTC | CASSSRTGSDEQFF
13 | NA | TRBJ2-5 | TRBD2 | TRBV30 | TGTGCCTGGAGGGGACTAGCGGGGGAGACCCAGTACTTC | CAWRGLAGETQYF
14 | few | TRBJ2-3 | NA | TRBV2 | TGTGCCAGCAGTGAAGGGCTCAACACAGATACGCAGTATTTT | CASSEGLNTDTQYF